Listed below are T cell receptor beta chains from one sample, sequenced in a study of blood T cell repertoires in COVID-19. Only in-frame clones appear in the TCRdb table, and some are missing; sequencing was by immunoSEQ multiplex PCR. The profile shows roughly 230,000 clones, 84% of them singletons. The sample taken for sequencing was peripheral blood. These TCRs come from a woman aged 80 or older with COVID-19, enrolled during active disease. The CDR3 runs from the conserved cysteine through the conserved F or W. D genes are given only for firm matches.

>TRBV24-1|TRBJ2-3|TRBD2
TGTGCCACCAGTGACAGGACTAGCGGGGGCACAGATACGCAGTATTTT
CATSDRTSGGTDTQYF
>TRBV28|TRBJ2-5|TRBD2
TGTGCCAGCAGTGCGGGGGGGCTAGCGAGGGAGACCCAGTACTTC
CASSAGGLARETQYF
>TRBV4-2|TRBJ1-4|.
TGTGCCAGCAGCCCTAGGAGGGAGGGGCGGTTAGGTGAAAAACTGTTTTTT
CASSPRREGRLGEKLFF
>TRBV19|TRBJ1-5|TRBD1
TGTGCCAGTAGTATTTTGGGACAGGGGAATCAGCCCCAGCATTTT
CASSILGQGNQPQHF
>TRBV5-4|TRBJ2-7|.
TGTGCCAGCAGCTTTCCCCCAGGCCACGAGCAGTACTTC
CASSFPPGHEQYF
>TRBV13|TRBJ1-1|.
TGTGCCAGCAGCTTAGCGTTCCCGGGGGGAACTGAAGCTTTCTTT
CASSLAFPGGTEAFF
>TRBV5-4|TRBJ2-3|.
TGTGCCAGCAGCTTTCCCCACACAGATACGCAGTATTTT
CASSFPHTDTQYF
>TRBV6-5|TRBJ1-4|.
TGTGCCAGCAGTTCCGGACGGGGTGCTAATGAAAAACTGTTTTTT
CASSSGRGANEKLFF
>TRBV7-3|TRBJ2-5|.
TGTGCCAGCAGCTGGGGCAAGGGACTTCAAGAGACCCAGTACTTC
CASSWGKGLQETQYF
>TRBV28|TRBJ2-2|.
TGTGCCAGCAGTTTATATTCCCCAGACACCGGGGAGCTGTTTTTT
CASSLYSPDTGELFF
>TRBV3-1/TRBV3-2|TRBJ1-1|TRBD1
TGTGCCAGCAGCTCACAGACAGGGAGTAGAGCTTTCTTT
CASSSQTGSRAFF
>TRBV2|TRBJ1-2|TRBD1
TGTGCCAGCAGAAATCAACAGGGGGCGACCGGCTACACCTTC
CASRNQQGATGYTF
>TRBV5-1|TRBJ2-2|TRBD2
TGCGCCAGCAGCTTGTACACCGGGACTAGTCCCGGGGAGCTGTTTTTT
CASSLYTGTSPGELFF
>TRBV11-2|TRBJ2-4|TRBD1
TGTGCCAGCAGCCGGGACAGGGGGGACATTCAGTACTTC
CASSRDRGDIQYF
>TRBV6-5|TRBJ1-2|TRBD1
TGTGCCAGCAGACAGGGGGGACTGGGTGGCTACACCTTC
CASRQGGLGGYTF
>TRBV30|TRBJ2-7|.
TGTGCCCACACTGCCTTGGGAGGAACCTACGAGCGGTACTTC
CAHTALGGTYERYF
>TRBV29-1|TRBJ1-2|TRBD1
TGCAGCGTGCCCCCGGGACAGACCTATGGCTACACCTTC
CSVPPGQTYGYTF
>TRBV5-6|TRBJ1-2|TRBD1
TGTGCCAGCAGGCCCAGGGACAGCTCTAACTATGGCTACACCTTC
CASRPRDSSNYGYTF
>TRBV24-1|TRBJ2-1|.
TGTGCCACCAGTGACCCCCGACAATGGTACACCTACAATGAGCAGTTCTTC
CATSDPRQWYTYNEQFF
>TRBV10-2|TRBJ2-1|TRBD2
TGCGCCAGCAGTAGGACTAGCGGGGGGGCCGTGATGAACAATGAGCAGTTCTTC
CASSRTSGGAVMNNEQFF
>TRBV10-3|TRBJ1-2|.
TGTGCCACGGAAGGGCAGCGGGGCTATGGCTACACCTTC
CATEGQRGYGYTF
>TRBV10-3|TRBJ2-3|TRBD2
TGTGCCATCACTAGCGGGAGCACAGATACGCAGTATTTT
CAITSGSTDTQYF
>TRBV3-1/TRBV3-2|TRBJ2-1|.
TGTGCCAGCAGCCAAGACTGGCTAGGTGGGAATGAGCAGTTCTTC
CASSQDWLGGNEQFF
>TRBV12-3/TRBV12-4|TRBJ1-1|.
TGTGCCAGCAGTTTTGGGCAGAACACTGAAGCTTTCTTT
CASSFGQNTEAFF
>TRBV24-1|TRBJ2-3|TRBD2
TGTGCCACCAGTGATTTGAAGCGGGGCTTCACAGATACGCAGTATTTT
CATSDLKRGFTDTQYF
>TRBV7-3|TRBJ1-1|TRBD1
TGTGCCAGCAAGAGGGACAGTAACACTGAAGCTTTCTTT
CASKRDSNTEAFF
>TRBV19|TRBJ2-6|TRBD2
TGTGCCAGTAGTGCGGGGGGCTCTGGGGCCAACGTCCTGACTTTC
CASSAGGSGANVLTF
>TRBV5-1|TRBJ1-1|TRBD1
TGCGCCAGCAGCTTGGTGGGACAGGGGATCACTGAAGCTTTCTTT
CASSLVGQGITEAFF
>TRBV27|TRBJ1-4|TRBD1
TGTGCCAGCAGGAGGGACAGGGGCCCTGTGCGGGATTTGGAAAAACTGTTTTTT
CASRRDRGPVRDLEKLFF
>TRBV10-3|TRBJ1-1|TRBD1
TGTGCCATCAGGGCACAGGGGGCAACTGAAGCTTTCTTT
CAIRAQGATEAFF
>TRBV3-1/TRBV3-2|TRBJ1-2|.
TGTGCCAGCAGCCAAGTGGCGGGCTATGGCTACACCTTC
CASSQVAGYGYTF
>TRBV19|TRBJ1-5|TRBD1
TGTGCCAGTAGTATCGGACAGGGGGGAAGTCAGCCCCAGCATTTT
CASSIGQGGSQPQHF
>TRBV7-6|TRBJ1-1|.
TGTGCCAGCAGCCAGTCCATTGAAGCTTTCTTT
CASSQSIEAFF
>TRBV7-2|TRBJ2-1|TRBD1
TGTGCCAGCAGCTCCCAAAGAGGTCAGGGGGATAATGAGCAGTTCTTC
CASSSQRGQGDNEQFF
>TRBV23-1|TRBJ2-5|.
TGCGCCAGCAGTCAATCGCGGCAGGAGGCACGAGAGACCCAGTACTTC
CASSQSRQEARETQYF
>TRBV28|TRBJ1-6|.
TGTGCCAGCAGTTTAGGACGGGGTTCAAGCTCCTATAATTCACCCCTCCACTTT
CASSLGRGSSSYNSPLHF
>TRBV18|TRBJ1-3|.
TGTGCCAGCTCACCGGAAACAGGGTTCTCTGGAAACACCATATATTTT
CASSPETGFSGNTIYF
>TRBV19|TRBJ2-5|.
TGTGCCAGTAGTATTCACAGGCAAGAGACCCAGTACTTC
CASSIHRQETQYF
>TRBV3-1/TRBV3-2|TRBJ1-1|.
TGTGCCAGCAGCCTGACAGGTGTAAACACTGAAGCTTTCTTT
CASSLTGVNTEAFF
>TRBV7-2|TRBJ1-5|TRBD1
TGTGCCAGCAGCTTTAAGGGGACAGATAGCAATCAGCCCCAGCATTTT
CASSFKGTDSNQPQHF
>TRBV28|TRBJ1-3|TRBD1
TGTGCCAGCAACACAGGGGGAGGAAACACCATATATTTT
CASNTGGGNTIYF
>TRBV5-6|TRBJ1-3|TRBD1
TGTGCCAGCAGCTCGGACAGGGGGAACACCATATATTTT
CASSSDRGNTIYF
>TRBV10-3|TRBJ1-4|TRBD1
TGTGCCATCTCCTCCCGGGACAGGGCGGAGGAAAAACTGTTTTTT
CAISSRDRAEEKLFF
>TRBV19|TRBJ1-3|TRBD1
TGTGCCAGTAGTACGCGACAGGGATCAGAGTTT
CASSTRQGSEF
>TRBV30|TRBJ1-5|.
TGTGCCTGGAGGCAGTACAATCAGCCCCAGCATTTT
CAWRQYNQPQHF